This T cell receptor beta chain was sequenced during a study of shared clonotypes between healthy human individuals. Negatively enriched CD4+ T cells were divided by CD45RA into naive and memory. Findings of the study overall: Limited genetic and exposure-history diversity came from having few donors.

About this clone: Its antigen is not identified. Germline and junction disagree at one end, which may indicate a read error.

For each subset, genomic DNA was distributed in equal portions over several immunoSEQ plates. Replicate PCRs for sorted subsets used 200 ng DNA; this equaled around 28,000 T cell genomes. Profiling relied on immunoSEQ multiplex PCR, and the TCRdb table lists in-frame clones only, not all of them. Of about 1.5 million clones detected, 95% to 99% appear once; the ten largest clones hold around 0.45%. The sequence was collected from a man aged 30 to 39 in good health. The sequenced sample consisted of naive CD4+ T cells sorted from blood. Subset given: CD45RA+ positively selected.

The CDR3 here is CASSVVANNIEAFF. The CDR3 nucleotides are TGTGCCAGCAGCGTAGTAGCCAACAACATTGAAGCTTTCTTT. The genes are TRBV9 and TRBJ1-1; no reliable D call. In germline, CDR1 is SGDLS, CDR2 YYNGEE. The CDR3 covers 14 residues.